This T cell receptor beta chain is drawn from a study of blood T cell repertoires in COVID-19. As for the study in general: Acute-phase and convalescent COVID-19 samples originated in the United States, Italy and Spain. Nucleic acid was either cDNA or gDNA, and it came from T cells, B-cell-depleted T cells, or PBMCs.

Those enrolled in Seattle joined during active infection and were followed longitudinally afterward. The CDR3 extends over 14 amino acids. V lost 6 bases and J 4 bases, leaving 10 bases between the germline ends. The germline gives CDR1 MDHEN, CDR2 SYDVKM. Per the study methods: Counts of nucleated cells, estimated from reference gene primer amplification, were obtained. Only in-frame clones appear in the TCRdb table, and some are missing; sequencing was by immunoSEQ multiplex PCR. Clone size and the V and J calls come from that table; the DNA yielded D and trimming. The sample consists of about 180,000 clones, 75% to 90% of them appearing once.

Sample: peripheral blood. This clonotype was obtained from a woman aged 70-85 years with COVID-19, enrolled during active disease. This chain uses TRBV28 with TRBJ1-6; perhaps TRBD1 as D (5 bases). The CDR3 DNA reads TGTGCCAGCAGGGGGCCCATATATAATTCACCCCTCCACTTT. This translates into CASRGPIYNSPLHF.